Shown below are 32 T cell receptor beta chains from a single sample sequenced in a study of identifying expanded T cells in peripheral blood. The method was immunoSEQ multiplex PCR; TCRdb's version includes in-frame clones alone and lacks a portion of them. The sample consists of around 76,000 clones, around 90% of them appearing once. The sequencing input was blood. These receptors all stem from a person aged 18 to 75 in good health.

This chain uses TRBV10-1 with TRBJ1-2, with D possibly matching TRBD1 (5 bases). Looked up from germline, CDR1 is WNHNN and CDR2 is SYGVQD (reference sequence). This CDR3 has 12 residues. V lost 3 bases, J lost 14 bases, and 16 bases lay in between. In nucleotides, the CDR3 is TGCGCCAGCAGTGATTGGGGGGAGCGACCGACCTTC. Amino acids: CASSDWGERPTF.

This rearrangement joins TRBV5-4 to TRBJ1-1; D remains ambiguous. The CDR3 contains 12 residues. CDR1 SGHNT and CDR2 YYREEE come from the germline V gene (reference sequence). V lost 1 base to trimming and J lost 8 bases, with 9 bases between them. CDR3: CASSLYVGEAFF. The CDR3 DNA is TGTGCCAGCAGCTTGTACGTGGGGGAAGCTTTCTTT.

V usage is TRBV6-6 and J usage is TRBJ1-2; D ambiguous. V gave up 2 bases and J gave up 4 bases, with 11 bases separating them. Germline CDR1 MNHNY, CDR2 SVGAGI (reference sequence). The CDR3 spans 14 residues. CDR3 protein: CASSYDRRAYGYTF. CDR3 nucleotides: TGTGCCAGCAGTTACGACCGAAGGGCCTATGGCTACACCTTC.

V is TRBV10-3 and J is TRBJ1-5, with 12 bases identical to TRBD1. After removal of 2 bases from V and 2 bases from J, the junction contained 4 bases not matched to a gene. This CDR3 has 17 residues. The germline V gene has CDR1 ENHRY and CDR2 SYGVKD. The CDR3: CAISEPGTGGGNQPQHF. As DNA, the CDR3 is TGTGCCATCAGTGAGCCTGGGACAGGGGGCGGCAATCAGCCCCAGCATTTT.

The chain is built from TRBV18 and TRBJ1-3, with D maybe TRBD1 (6 bases). V gave up 4 bases and J gave up 1 base, with 8 bases separating them. This CDR3 comprises 14 residues. Per germline, CDR1 KGHSH and CDR2 LQKENI. CDR3 in amino acids: CASSLGQSGNTIYF. CDR3 DNA: TGTGCCAGCTCACTTGGACAGTCTGGAAACACCATATATTTT.

The chain carries TRBV7-2 and TRBJ2-3, with TRBD2 identical over 9 bases. V shed 6 bases, J shed 2 bases, and the junction held 6 bases outside the gene matches. This CDR3 region has 15 residues. Germline V gene data show CDR1 as SGHTA and CDR2 as FQGNSA. The CDR3 sequence is CASSRLAALTDTQYF. DNA for the CDR3: TGTGCCAGCAGTAGACTAGCGGCTCTCACAGATACGCAGTATTTT.

The rearrangement uses TRBV6-5 and TRBJ2-7, with D maybe TRBD2 (6 bases). Trimming took 8 bases from V and 2 from J, leaving 19 bases between them. CDR3 length: 15 residues. Germline V gene data show CDR1 as MNHEY and CDR2 as SVGAGI. The CDR3 loop reads CASRSTGGPAYEQYF. The CDR3 DNA reads as TGTGCCAGCCGCTCCACCGGGGGACCGGCCTACGAGCAGTACTTC.

About this clone: Additional DNA sequences in this sample encode the identical CDR3. This sequence joins TRBV18 and TRBJ2-7; D is perhaps TRBD1 (6 bases). V lost 3 bases, J lost 4 bases, and 16 bases lay in between. The germline V gene has CDR1 KGHSH and CDR2 LQKENI. The CDR3 is 15 residues long. CDR3 region: CASSPPGTSSYEQYF. CDR3 coding DNA: TGTGCCAGCTCACCTCCCGGGACAAGCTCGTACGAGCAGTACTTC.

V is TRBV14 and J is TRBJ2-1, with 7 bases lining up with TRBD1. The V and J ends lost 6 bases and 4 bases, in that order; junction bases with no gene match: 9. The CDR3 runs to 15 residues. The germline V gene encodes CDR1 SGHDN and CDR2 FVKESK. CDR3 DNA: TGTGCCAGCAGTCAGACAGGGCAGAGATACAATGAGCAGTTCTTC. It specifies CASSQTGQRYNEQFF.

This clone is a singleton in its sample. V usage is TRBV27 and J usage is TRBJ2-2; D tentatively reads TRBD1 or TRBD2 (6 bases each). Germline-derived CDR1 and CDR2 are MNHEY and SMNVEV (reference sequence). CDR3 size: 14 residues. V was pared by 6 bases and J by 3 bases, with 11 bases between. CDR3 nucleotides: TGTGCCAGCAGACCGGGGGCCTACACCGGGGAGCTGTTTTTT. The encoded protein is CASRPGAYTGELFF.

This chain connects TRBV27 to TRBJ2-7, with a weak D call TRBD2 (5 bases). Germline loops: CDR1 MNHEY, CDR2 SMNVEV (reference sequence). CDR3 length equals 13 residues. V lost 2 bases to trimming and J lost 6 bases, with 11 bases between them. The CDR3 is CASSLGSSSEQYF. The CDR3 bases are TGTGCCAGCAGTTTAGGGAGCTCTAGCGAGCAGTACTTC.

V is TRBV2 and J is TRBJ1-2, with D maybe TRBD1 (5 bases). The germline CDR1 and CDR2 sequences are SNHLY and FYNNEI. The ends were cut back, 4 bases at V and 3 bases at J, with 12 bases in the middle. The CDR3 is 14 amino acids. CDR3 nucleotides: TGTGCCAGCAGTGCGGGGGGAGTAGACTATGGCTACACCTTC. Amino acid sequence: CASSAGGVDYGYTF.

V and J are TRBV5-4 and TRBJ2-4; D may be TRBD2 (7 bases). V lost 4 bases and J lost 0, with 14 bases in between. This CDR3 has 16 residues. Germline lookup yields CDR1 SGHNT and CDR2 YYREEE (reference sequence). CDR3 nucleotide sequence: TGTGCCAGCAGCCCGTGGGGGGGCGAAGCCAAAAACATTCAGTACTTC. Translated, it gives CASSPWGGEAKNIQYF.

The chain recombines TRBV7-9 with TRBJ2-6; no clear D gene. Germline V CDR1 and CDR2: SEHNR, FQNEAQ (reference sequence). V was cut by 0 bases and J by 3 bases, with 9 bases left in between. This CDR3 is 16 amino acids long. The CDR3 region is CASSLAGNYGANVLTF. In nucleotides, the CDR3 is TGTGCCAGCAGCTTAGCGGGGAATTATGGGGCCAACGTCCTGACTTTC.

The gene calls are TRBV19 and TRBJ1-1; D uncertain. Germline CDR1 and CDR2: LNHDA and SQIVND (reference sequence). The CDR3 is 15 amino acids. Trimming shortened V by 1 base and J by 4 bases, and 13 bases separated the two germline ends. DNA for the CDR3: TGTGCCAGTAGTATAGTGAACGGGCTGGGCACTGAAGCTTTCTTT. Encoded protein: CASSIVNGLGTEAFF.

The V gene is TRBV19, the J gene TRBJ2-6, with D tentatively TRBD2 (5 bases). Germline V gene sequence: CDR1 LNHDA, CDR2 SQIVND (reference sequence). This CDR3 comprises 15 residues. Trimming removed 4 bases from V and 0 bases from J, with 7 bases in between. The CDR3 DNA is TGTGCCAGTAGTAGCGGGTTCTCTGGGGCCAACGTCCTGACTTTC. Protein sequence: CASSSGFSGANVLTF. Full variable domain (remainder filled in from reference TRBV19 and TRBJ2-6): DGGITQSPKYLFRKEGQNVTLSCEQNLNHDAMYWYRQDPGQGLRLIYYSQIVNDFQKGDIAEGYSVSREKKESFPLTVTSAQKNPTAFYLCASSSGFSGANVLTFGAGSRLTVL.

In its sample, this clone was seen a few times. In DNA, the CDR3 is TGTGCCAGCAGCTCGCAGGAAGGGAGCTCCTACGAGCAGTACTTC. Translating gives CASSSQEGSSYEQYF. The chain combines TRBV7-2 with TRBJ2-7; weak D call: TRBD2 (5 bases). Trimming removed 4 bases from V and 0 bases from J, with 13 bases in between. The CDR3 sequence is 15 residues long. Germline loops: CDR1 SGHTA, CDR2 FQGNSA.

This clone has just a few counts. The CDR3 DNA sequence: TGTGCCAGCAGCCAGAGGGGGATGAACACTGAAGCTTTCTTT. This sequence encodes CASSQRGMNTEAFF. This chain joins TRBV11-2 and TRBJ1-1, with a tentative D call TRBD1 (6 bases). The CDR3 contains 14 residues. Trimming shortened V by 5 bases and J by 0 bases, and 10 bases separated the two germline ends. Germline V gives CDR1 SGHAT, CDR2 FQNNGV.

This chain joins TRBV10-3 and TRBJ1-2, with D uncertain. The V gene's germline CDR1 is ENHRY and CDR2 SYGVKD. The V and J ends lost 10 bases and 1 base respectively, with 19 bases between them. The CDR3 sequence is 15 residues long. CDR3 nucleotide sequence: TGTGCCAGTAGTCAAACGGGGAGTGGTAACTATGGCTACACCTTC. Encoded protein: CASSQTGSGNYGYTF.

This chain joins TRBV4-2 and TRBJ1-2; 7 bases map to TRBD1. Trimming at V came to 3 bases and at J to 8 bases, leaving 9 bases not matched to a gene. Germline V gives CDR1 LGHNA, CDR2 YNFKEQ. This CDR3 comprises 14 residues. The chain's CDR3 is CASSHTGETEGYTF. In DNA, the CDR3 is TGTGCCAGCAGCCACACAGGGGAGACGGAAGGCTACACCTTC.

The chain joins TRBV18 to TRBJ1-5; D is possibly TRBD1 (5 bases). The CDR3 loop spans 15 amino acids. V was cut by 2 bases and J by 11 bases, with 19 bases left in between. CDR1 is KGHSH, CDR2 LQKENI, per germline. This chain's CDR3 is CASSPGTGGSRAQHF. CDR3 nucleotides: TGTGCCAGCTCACCAGGAACGGGGGGATCAAGGGCCCAGCATTTT. The full variable domain, rest sourced from reference TRBV18 and TRBJ1-5, is NAGVMQNPRHLVRRRGQEARLRCSPMKGHSHVYWYRQLPEEGLKFMVYLQKENIIDESGMPKERFSAEFPKEGPSILRIQQVVRGDSAAYFCASSPGTGGSRAQHFGDGTRLSIL.

The CDR3: CASSNRDRGTQETQYF. The CDR3 DNA is TGTGCCAGCAGCAACAGGGACAGGGGCACGCAGGAGACCCAGTACTTC. The chain is built from TRBV7-9 and TRBJ2-5; the match to TRBD1 covers 10 bases. CDR3 length equals 16 residues. Germline lookup yields CDR1 SEHNR and CDR2 FQNEAQ (reference sequence). V lost 5 bases, J lost 5 bases, and 11 bases stayed unmatched.

The CDR3 region is CASSYSLQRGVYEQYF. The CDR3 DNA is TGTGCCAGCAGTTACTCGCTCCAGCGGGGGGTCTACGAGCAGTACTTC. The gene calls are TRBV6-5 and TRBJ2-7, with 9 bases that match TRBD2. Per the germline V gene, CDR1 is MNHEY and CDR2 is SVGAGI. The junction had 6 bases not matched to a gene; V was cut back by 0 bases and J by 3 bases. This CDR3 comprises 16 residues.

The J gene is TRBJ2-1, the V gene TRBV27; 10 positions agree with TRBD1. CDR3 length: 14 amino acids. Germline CDR1 reads MNHEY; CDR2 reads SMNVEV (reference sequence). J lost 12 bases, V lost 5 bases, and 10 bases had no gene match. In DNA form, the CDR3 reads TGTGCCAGCAGTCCCGCCGGACAGGGGGTGACGCAGTTCTTC. Translating gives CASSPAGQGVTQFF.

This chain links TRBV28 with TRBJ2-7, with D maybe TRBD1 (5 bases). Germline V lookup: CDR1 MDHEN, CDR2 SYDVKM. Trimming shortened V by 3 bases and J by 6 bases, and 12 bases separated the two germline ends. This CDR3 is 13 amino acids long. This CDR3 is CASSLPSRGEQYF. In nucleotides, the CDR3 is TGTGCCAGCAGTTTGCCCTCTAGGGGCGAGCAGTACTTC.

The CDR3 protein is CASSQIRDMAPGNTIYF. The DNA of the CDR3 is TGTGCCAGCTCCCAGATCCGGGACATGGCGCCTGGAAACACCATATATTTT. The chain recombines TRBV7-8 with TRBJ1-3; the D gene is possibly TRBD1 (6 bases). Germline V gives CDR1 SGHVS, CDR2 FQNEAQ. The ends were cut back, 8 bases at V and 2 bases at J, with 22 bases in the middle. The CDR3 loop spans 17 amino acids.

This chain links TRBV6-5 with TRBJ1-1; D remains ambiguous. V was pared by 4 bases and J by 8 bases, with 14 bases between. CDR3 length: 13 residues. The germline gives CDR1 MNHEY, CDR2 SVGAGI. The CDR3 here is CASSSRIEREAFF. The CDR3 DNA follows: TGTGCCAGCAGTTCTAGAATCGAGAGGGAAGCTTTCTTT.

This clone appeared once. The rearrangement joins TRBV6-5 to TRBJ1-2; D is ambiguous. There are 15 residues in the CDR3. Looked up from germline, CDR1 is MNHEY and CDR2 is SVGAGI. The CDR3 spells CGSYGSRPHPNGYTF. The DNA of the CDR3 is TGTGGCAGTTACGGGTCCCGGCCTCACCCCAATGGCTACACCTTC.

The V call is TRBV29-1, the J call TRBJ1-1; the match to TRBD1 covers 8 bases. Trimming took 4 bases from V and 10 from J; bases not matched to a gene: 5. From germline, CDR1 is SQVTM and CDR2 ANQGSEA. This CDR3 has 11 residues. The CDR3: CSVGDTGGAFF. The CDR3 nucleotides are TGCAGCGTTGGGGACACAGGGGGAGCTTTCTTT.

V gene TRBV13 combines with J gene TRBJ2-5; 9 bases are a match to TRBD1. With V trimmed by 3 bases and J by 3 bases, 5 bases remained unmatched. Looked up from germline, CDR1 is PRHDT and CDR2 is FYEKMQ (reference sequence). The CDR3 loop spans 15 amino acids. This CDR3 is CASSLRRTGEETQYF. The DNA for the CDR3 is TGTGCCAGCAGCTTGCGCCGGACAGGGGAAGAGACCCAGTACTTC. Based on the CDR3 plus reference TRBV13 and TRBJ2-5, the full variable domain is AAGVIQSPRHLIKEKRETATLKCYPIPRHDTVYWYQQGPGQDPQFLISFYEKMQSDKGSIPDRFSAQQFSDYHSELNMSSLELGDSALYFCASSLRRTGEETQYFGPGTRLLVL.

V and J are TRBV30 and TRBJ1-1, with D possibly being TRBD1 (5 bases). The CDR3 is made up of 11 amino acids. Looked up from germline, CDR1 is GTSNPN and CDR2 is SVGIG (reference sequence). The CDR3 region is CAGGRGSEAFF. CDR3 nucleotides: TGTGCTGGGGGGAGGGGCAGCGAAGCTTTCTTT.

This clone was observed a single time. This chain links TRBV5-6 with TRBJ1-2; D possibly corresponds to TRBD1 (6 bases). There are 18 residues in the CDR3. Per the germline V gene, CDR1 is SGHDT and CDR2 is YYEEEE. Trimming took 1 base from V and 4 from J, leaving 23 bases between them. This CDR3 reads CASSLFRDIPFPSYGYTF. DNA of the CDR3: TGTGCCAGCAGCTTGTTCCGGGACATACCCTTTCCCTCCTATGGCTACACCTTC. Full variable domain (outside the CDR3, taken from reference TRBV5-6 and TRBJ1-2): DAGVTQSPTHLIKTRGQQVTLRCSPKSGHDTVSWYQQALGQGPQFIFQYYEEEERQRGNFPDRFSGHQFPNYSSELNVNALLLGDSALYLCASSLFRDIPFPSYGYTFGSGTRLTVV.